This T cell receptor beta chain is from a study of PD-L1 blockade in urothelial cancer. Overall study: Of around 31 patients, around 25 were males with bladder-origin urothelial cancer. Patients previously received 0 to 3 chemotherapy regimens.

The method was immunoSEQ multiplex PCR; TCRdb's version includes in-frame clones alone and lacks a portion of them. The sample lists about 45,000 clones; about nine tenths were seen once. The study enrolled patients with locally advanced or metastatic urothelial carcinoma. Study-wide findings and caveats: Better progression-free and overall survival followed lower pretreatment blood clonality.

V gave up 0 bases and J gave up 6 bases, with 12 bases separating them. Germline V CDR1 and CDR2: PRHDT, FYEKMQ (reference sequence). There are 14 residues in the CDR3. Concerning this clone: Its target is not known.

This receptor was identified in an elderly man with urothelial cancer. The specimen was PBMCs, collected around atezolizumab (anti-PD-L1) treatment. The rearrangement joins TRBV13 to TRBJ2-7; D call uncertain. CDR3: CASSLGESTGEQYF. The CDR3, as DNA: TGTGCCAGCAGCTTAGGCGAATCGACGGGCGAGCAGTACTTC.